The 20 T cell receptor beta chains below come from one sample, sequenced in a study of CD8 T cells in Susac syndrome. Random hexamers primed reverse transcription of about 0.45 to 1 ug RNA. Via MiXCR, TCRdb re-called the immunoSEQ multiplex PCR reads, giving one row per CDR3 protein. This table holds just under 95,000 distinct CDR3 sequences, about 93% found once. Sequenced input: CD4+ T cells from PBMCs. The receptors come from a human donor with Susac syndrome.

V is TRBV9 and J is TRBJ2-5; D might be TRBD2 (5 bases). This CDR3 spans 13 amino acids. Germline CDR1 SGDLS, CDR2 YYNGEE. V was trimmed by 0 bases and J by 4 bases, leaving 7 bases between them. The chain's CDR3 is CASSVELAETQYF. The CDR3 nucleotides are TGTGCCAGCAGCGTAGAGCTAGCAGAGACCCAGTACTTC.

The CDR3 region is CSVDLPRGPSYEQYF. CDR3 coding DNA: TGCAGCGTTGATCTGCCGCGGGGGCCCTCCTACGAGCAGTACTTC. The chain joins TRBV29-1 to TRBJ2-7; tentative D call: TRBD2 (7 bases). The CDR3 is 15 amino acids. Germline V gene data show CDR1 as SQVTM and CDR2 as ANQGSEA. Trimming took off 3 bases at V and 0 bases at J, with 15 bases between the two ends.

The chain couples TRBV6-1 to TRBJ2-5; 11 nucleotides line up with TRBD2. This CDR3 region has 16 residues. The germline gives CDR1 MNHNS, CDR2 SASEGT. Losses at the gene ends were 8 bases for V and 5 bases for J; bases not matched to a gene: 13. The DNA for the CDR3 is TGTGCCAGCGGGGGAGCTAGCGGGGGGCCAGGGGAGACCCAGTACTTC. Protein sequence: CASGGASGGPGETQYF.

This clonotype appeared a single time. The gene calls are TRBV4-3 and TRBJ2-1; D possibly corresponds to TRBD2 (5 bases). Trimming removed 0 bases at V and 6 bases at J, with 18 bases between. Per germline, CDR1 LGHNA and CDR2 YSLEER. This CDR3 region has 17 residues. The CDR3 region has the DNA TGCGCCAGCAGCCAAGATCTGGGTTGGCGGGCGGGCAATGAGCAGTTCTTC. Its protein product is CASSQDLGWRAGNEQFF.

As regards this clonotype: The junction departs from germline at one end; a sequencing error may be responsible. The V call is TRBV6-5, the J call TRBJ2-1; no definite D call. Germline CDR1 MNHEY, CDR2 SVGAGI. The CDR3 covers 16 residues. The CDR3 nucleotides read TGTGCCAGCAGTGACTCGGACGGGCTCTCCTACAATGAGCAGTTCTTC. Amino acid sequence: CASSDSDGLSYNEQFF.

The J gene is TRBJ2-7, the V gene TRBV11-2, with D hard to call. The V and J ends lost 3 bases and 2 bases respectively, with 8 bases between them. Germline V CDR1 and CDR2: SGHAT, FQNNGV. The length of the CDR3 is 13 residues. The CDR3 spells CASSFVSPYEQYF. The CDR3 DNA follows: TGTGCCAGCAGCTTCGTGTCTCCCTACGAGCAGTACTTC.

The J gene is TRBJ1-2, the V gene TRBV15; D may be TRBD1 (5 bases). The length of the CDR3 is 13 residues. CDR1 LNHNV and CDR2 YYDKDF come from the germline V gene (reference sequence). V lost 6 bases and J 6 bases, leaving 14 bases between the germline ends. Here the CDR3 reads CATRSRDADGYTF. The DNA of the CDR3 is TGTGCCACCAGGAGCAGGGATGCAGATGGCTACACCTTC.

The chain joins TRBV5-1 to TRBJ2-1; 8 bases match TRBD2. Germline trimming cut 2 bases from V and 5 bases from J; bases unmatched to any gene: 3. Germline V lookup: CDR1 SGHRS, CDR2 YFSETQ. The CDR3 runs to 14 residues. The CDR3 DNA follows: TGCGCCAGCAGCTTAGCGGGGGTAAACAATGAGCAGTTCTTC. This encodes CASSLAGVNNEQFF.

The rearrangement uses TRBV5-1 and TRBJ1-2, with 7 bases matching TRBD1. The CDR3 runs 13 residues. In germline, CDR1 is SGHRS, CDR2 YFSETQ. With V trimmed by 3 bases and J by 8 bases, 7 bases remained unmatched. The chain's CDR3 is CASSSGTEGGYTF. CDR3 coding DNA: TGCGCCAGCAGCTCCGGGACAGAGGGCGGCTACACCTTC. Full variable domain (outside the CDR3, taken from reference TRBV5-1 and TRBJ1-2): KAGVTQTPRYLIKTRGQQVTLSCSPISGHRSVSWYQQTPGQGLQFLFEYFSETQRNKGNFPGRFSGRQFSNSRSEMNVSTLELGDSALYLCASSSGTEGGYTFGSGTRLTVV.

This clonotype was counted only a few times. This chain joins TRBV18 and TRBJ2-3; D not resolved. The CDR3 loop spans 13 amino acids. Germline V gene lookup returns CDR1 KGHSH and CDR2 LQKENI. Between the trimmed V and J ends, which lost 3 bases and 0 bases, there was a span of 4 bases. CDR3 sequence (DNA): TGTGCCAGCTCACCCGGAAGCACAGATACGCAGTATTTT. It encodes CASSPGSTDTQYF.

The genes are TRBV20-1 and TRBJ2-7; 8 nucleotides match TRBD1. Trimming took 3 bases from V and 2 from J; bases not matched to a gene: 9. Germline assignment: CDR1 DFQATT and CDR2 SNEGSKA (reference sequence). The CDR3 contains 15 residues. CDR3 sequence (DNA): TGCAGTGCTAGGGACTTCCCGGACAGGGCCTACGAGCAGTACTTC. This translates into CSARDFPDRAYEQYF.

The rearrangement joins TRBV29-1 to TRBJ2-1; TRBD2 matches 9 bases. The CDR3 is 14 amino acids. Germline CDR1 and CDR2: SQVTM and ANQGSEA. The V segment lost 7 bases and the J segment 9 bases; nucleotides outside the gene matches: 13. The CDR3 loop reads CSAGVGGGVSEQFF. The CDR3 DNA is TGCAGCGCCGGAGTGGGCGGGGGGGTAAGTGAGCAGTTCTTC.

This chain uses TRBV14 with TRBJ1-1; a weak D match, TRBD1 (5 bases). V shed 4 bases and J shed 6 bases, with 12 bases lying between them. Germline V lookup: CDR1 SGHDN, CDR2 FVKESK. The CDR3 spans 13 residues. The CDR3 region is CASSRGGNPEAFF. For the CDR3, the DNA is TGTGCCAGCAGCCGGGGGGGAAACCCTGAAGCTTTCTTT.

V is TRBV20-1 and J is TRBJ2-3; D remains unclear. Germline V gene sequence: CDR1 DFQATT, CDR2 SNEGSKA (reference sequence). This CDR3 contains 13 residues. V lost 3 bases and J 2 bases, leaving 9 bases between the germline ends. CDR3 protein: CSARAGPTDTQYF. The CDR3, as DNA: TGCAGTGCTAGGGCTGGGCCCACAGATACGCAGTATTTT.

V is TRBV3-1 and J is TRBJ1-4; a weak D match, TRBD1 (5 bases). The germline V and J ends were trimmed by 7 bases and 0 bases, with 9 bases remaining between them. Germline V gene data show CDR1 as LGHDT and CDR2 as YNNKEL (reference sequence). The CDR3 extends over 14 amino acids. In DNA, the CDR3 is TGTGCCAGCACCCCGACAGCAACTAATGAAAAACTGTTTTTT. It encodes CASTPTATNEKLFF.

The chain couples TRBV27 to TRBJ2-4; TRBD1 aligns across 11 bases. The V gene end was trimmed by 5 bases and the J gene end by 1 base; junction bases not matched to a gene: 7. This CDR3 has 17 residues. Germline CDR1 reads MNHEY; CDR2 reads SMNVEV (reference sequence). The CDR3 DNA reads TGTGCCAGCAGTCCCCGGACAGGGGGCTTGGCCAAAAACATTCAGTACTTC. This encodes CASSPRTGGLAKNIQYF.

V usage is TRBV12-3 or TRBV12-4 and J usage is TRBJ1-2, with 10 nucleotides matching TRBD1. V was pared by 3 bases and J by 8 bases, with 3 bases of the junction left unmatched. The CDR3 runs to 13 residues. The DNA of the CDR3 is TGTGCCAGCAGTTTTGGACAGGGGGGCGGCTACACCTTC. Translation: CASSFGQGGGYTF.

This chain uses TRBV29-1 with TRBJ2-4, with TRBD1 matching over 7 bases. The germline gives CDR1 SQVTM, CDR2 ANQGSEA. Germline trimming cut 6 bases from V and 5 bases from J; bases unmatched to any gene: 4. The CDR3 has 12 amino acids. CDR3 DNA: TGCAGCGTGGCCACAGGGGAAAACATTCAGTACTTC. Translation: CSVATGENIQYF.

The V and J genes are TRBV3-1 and TRBJ1-5; D is ambiguous. Trimming took off 1 base at V and 4 bases at J, with 8 bases between the two ends. Germline V gene lookup returns CDR1 LGHDT and CDR2 YNNKEL (reference sequence). This CDR3 has 14 residues. The CDR3 DNA reads as TGTGCCAGCAGCCAAGTATTTCAGAATCAGCCCCAGCATTTT. Translating it yields CASSQVFQNQPQHF.

The chain recombines TRBV3-1 with TRBJ2-7, with D perhaps TRBD2 (5 bases). There are 15 residues in the CDR3. Germline V gives CDR1 LGHDT, CDR2 YNNKEL (reference sequence). V gave up 6 bases and J gave up 2 bases, with 17 bases separating them. This CDR3 reads CASSPLASPAYEQYF. The CDR3 nucleotides are TGTGCCAGCAGTCCCCTCGCTAGCCCTGCCTACGAGCAGTACTTC.